This T cell receptor (beta chain) was sequenced in a study of Graves' ophthalmopathy and Graves' hyperthyroidism. Across the whole study: Blood was drawn at initial diagnosis, before any treatment.

Findings and limits, study-wide: Among thyroid clonotypes expanded above 0.001 frequency, most also appeared in blood.

The authors amplified TCR beta CDR3 regions from RNA transcripts. Second-round multiplex PCR came after first-round RT-PCR with HTBI primers. TCRdb fed the multiplex PCR reads into MiXCR, producing one record per CDR3 protein. This table has 600,000 to 650,000 distinct CDR3 sequences, 22% appearing once. The sample holds many counts of this clonotype. Its antigen is not identified. Cases classed as stable hyperthyroidism had no ophthalmopathy within 18 months of follow-up. The CDR3 runs 14 residues. V dropped 6 bases and J dropped 4; count of bases not matched to a gene: 9. Germline CDR1 and CDR2: MDHEN and SYDVKM.

The origin of this receptor is a woman aged 18-29 years with stable Graves' hyperthyroidism. Some clones in this sample may be carry-over from other donors' samples. Sequenced material: peripheral blood. This sequence joins TRBV28 and TRBJ2-7; 7 bases agree with TRBD1. CDR3: CASRLTTGWYEQYF. The CDR3, as DNA: TGTGCCAGCAGATTGACGACAGGGTGGTACGAGCAGTACTTC.